Sequencing of this TCR beta chain was carried out in a study of OX40 agonist ivuxolimab in advanced cancers. Regarding the study as a whole: Low normalized T-cell clonal expansion also characterized some of the nonresponders. Among T cells, CD8+ cells averaged more expanded clones than CD4+ cells.

To note about this clone: Its target is not known.

Here immunoSEQ multiplex PCR was the method, and the copy in TCRdb shows in-frame clones only, minus some. Here the sample spans more than 60,000 clones, 85% to 90% being singletons. Peripheral blood came from all dose cohorts at three timepoints. The clonotype was recovered from an adult with an advanced solid tumor such as melanoma, head and neck, liver or kidney cancer. Sample: CD4+ or CD8+ T cells sorted from blood, taken in a trial of the OX40 agonist ivuxolimab.

The CDR3 is CASSHRGSEAFF. In DNA, the CDR3 is TGCGCCAGCAGCCATCGAGGGTCTGAAGCTTTCTTT. The genes are TRBV4-1 and TRBJ1-1; D not certain. CDR1 is MGHRA, CDR2 YSYEKL, per germline. The V and J ends lost 3 bases and 6 bases respectively, with 8 bases between them. This CDR3 is 12 amino acids long.